This T cell receptor (beta chain) derives from a study of monozygotic twins with inflammatory bowel disease. TCRdb reprocessed the 5' RACE reads and keeps a single row for each CDR3 protein, giving no DNA. The sample spans 200,000 to 250,000 distinct CDR3 sequences; the ten largest clones claim 1.5% to 2%. Germline CDR1 reads LGHDT; CDR2 reads YNNKEL (reference sequence). This CDR3 comprises 15 residues. The clonotype comes from a human donor with ulcerative colitis or Crohn's disease, or a healthy co-twin of an affected twin (not recorded which). The chain uses TRBV3-1 and TRBJ1-1. The specimen was blood. CDR3 amino acids: CASSQEGSGNTEAFF.